This T cell receptor (beta chain) emerged from a study of cytomegalovirus exposure and HLA in healthy donors. CDR1 and CDR2 (germline): SGDLS, YYNGEE. The CDR3 covers 13 residues. V lost 3 bases and J 1 base, leaving 5 bases between the germline ends. It was with 60 Vbeta and 13 Jbeta primers that the PCR ran. Here immunoSEQ multiplex PCR was the method, and the copy in TCRdb shows in-frame clones only, minus some. The sample lists more than 150,000 clones; roughly 87% were seen once. General study results and limits: Common viral pathogens seemed to be connected with several of the most significant clusters, according to a later analysis.

In regard to this clone: Its antigen is unknown.

Material: PBMCs. The V and J genes are TRBV9 and TRBJ1-3; the D is unclear. The sequence derives from a man aged 40-55 years in good health and CMV-seronegative. CDR3 residues: CASSAISGNTIYF. In nucleotides, the CDR3 is TGTGCCAGCAGCGCAATTTCTGGAAACACCATATATTTT.